The following is a T cell receptor (beta chain) sequence with its context. The antigen is not known. These data belong to a study of cytomegalovirus exposure and HLA in healthy donors. The study's findings and limits: Accurate prediction of most subjects' HLA-A and HLA-B alleles from TCR beta sequences was reported.

PCR used 60 Vbeta primers and 13 Jbeta primers. Profiled with immunoSEQ multiplex PCR; TCRdb holds only in-frame clones, not every one. This sample's clone table lists 130,000 to 150,000 clones. This CDR3 has 14 residues. Germline CDR1 and CDR2: MGHDK and SYGVNS. Trimming took off 3 bases at V and 4 bases at J, with 9 bases between the two ends. This clonotype was obtained from a man between 35 and 55 years old in good health and CMV-seronegative. This chain connects TRBV25-1 to TRBJ2-2, with D possibly matching TRBD1 (5 bases). Sequencing used PBMCs. CDR3 sequence reads: CASSDFRATGELFF. The CDR3 nucleotides are TGTGCCAGCAGTGACTTCAGGGCCACCGGGGAGCTGTTTTTT. The full variable domain, with the rest looked up from reference TRBV25-1 and TRBJ2-2, is EADIYQTPRYLVIGTGKKITLECSQTMGHDKMYWYQQDPGMELHLIHYSYGVNSTEKGDLSSESTVSRIRTEHFPLTLESARPSHTSQYLCASSDFRATGELFFGEGSRLTVL.